This TCR beta chain appears in the sequencing data of a study of control samples from healthy donors and cancer patients. TCRdb's table, derived via immunoSEQ multiplex PCR, lists solely in-frame clones and lacks some. The table includes about 120,000 clones, 88% detected once. Germline V gives CDR1 SGHAT, CDR2 FQDESV (reference sequence). This CDR3 is 14 amino acids long. The V and J ends lost 6 bases and 5 bases, in that order; junction bases with no gene match: 8. This receptor was taken from a woman between 65 and 79 years old in good health. The chain joins TRBV11-1 to TRBJ1-2, with TRBD1 matching 8 bases. Sequencing was performed on blood. The DNA of the CDR3 is TGTGCCAGCAGGCCCACAGGGGGTTCATATGGCTACACCTTC. Its protein is CASRPTGGSYGYTF.